Each of the 26 T cell receptor beta chains below was sequenced from the same sample in a study of T-cell reconstitution after alpha-beta-depleted transplantation in children. A library of TCRbeta sequences, prepared with unique molecular identifiers, was generated. TCRdb called the PCR reads again in MiXCR, with one record for every CDR3 protein. Among 450,000 to 550,000 distinct CDR3 sequences listed, 9.5% to 12% were seen once. The starting material was PBMCs, mostly from graft donor cells, obtained 180 days after TCRalphabeta/CD19-depleted stem cell transplant. These receptors came from a female patient aged 2 to 10 who had a stem cell transplant for aplastic anemia, so the T cells may come from the graft donor.

This clonotype was seen only a few times. This chain links TRBV11-3 with TRBJ2-1, with TRBD2 matching over 10 bases. V lost 7 bases, J lost 4 bases, and 10 bases stayed unmatched. Germline CDR1 and CDR2: SGHNT and YENEEA. The CDR3 length is 16 residues. The CDR3, as DNA: TGTGCCAGCACCGTTATACCTAGCGGGAGTTACAATGAGCAGTTCTTC. Its translation is CASTVIPSGSYNEQFF.

This clonotype showed up many times. The chain uses TRBV3-1 and TRBJ2-1; 13 bases are a match to TRBD2. V dropped 3 bases and J dropped 1; count of bases not matched to a gene: 0. The CDR3 has 16 amino acids. Germline-derived CDR1 and CDR2 are LGHDT and YNNKEL (reference sequence). The CDR3 bases are TGTGCCAGCAGCCAGGGACTAGCGGGATCCTACAATGAGCAGTTCTTC. Protein: CASSQGLAGSYNEQFF.

This clonotype has only a few counts. The V call is TRBV7-8, the J call TRBJ2-7; D remains ambiguous. The CDR3 runs to 12 residues. Trimming cost V 1 base and J 4 bases, with 5 bases left between them. In germline, CDR1 is SGHVS, CDR2 FQNEAQ. The CDR3 DNA reads as TGTGCCAGCAGCTTAGATGCTTACGAGCAGTACGTC. This codes for CASSLDAYEQYV.

This clonotype occurred once. Germline is not matched at one junction end, which may reflect a read error. CDR3 region: CASSWGGQGGNEQFF. DNA of the CDR3: TGCGCCAGCAGCTGGGGAGGGCAAGGGGGGAATGAGCAGTTCTTC. The V and J genes are TRBV6-1 and TRBJ2-1; perhaps TRBD2 as D (7 bases). The germline V gene encodes CDR1 MNHNS and CDR2 SASEGT. The CDR3 runs to 15 residues.

The rearrangement links TRBV9 to TRBJ2-5; D gene ambiguous. Trimming removed 4 bases from V and 1 base from J, with 14 bases in between. Germline V CDR1 and CDR2: SGDLS, YYNGEE. CDR3 length: 15 amino acids. This CDR3 is CASSSNAWGQETQYF. DNA for the CDR3: TGTGCCAGCAGCTCTAATGCTTGGGGCCAAGAGACCCAGTACTTC. The whole variable domain, remainder taken from reference TRBV9 and TRBJ2-5, is DSGVTQTPKHLITATGQRVTLRCSPRSGDLSVYWYQQSLDQGLQFLIQYYNGEERAKGNILERFSAQQFPDLHSELNLSSLELGDSALYFCASSSNAWGQETQYFGPGTRLLVL.

The genes are TRBV5-6 and TRBJ1-2, with 8 bases that match TRBD1. Germline V gene lookup returns CDR1 SGHDT and CDR2 YYEEEE. The CDR3 has 14 amino acids. J gave up 4 bases and V 1 base, and 3 bases lay outside the gene matches. The CDR3, as DNA: TGTGCCAGCAGCTTGCCAGGGGGCAGCTATGGCTACACCTTC. Translation gives CASSLPGGSYGYTF.

Only a few counts were recorded for this clonotype. V is TRBV9 and J is TRBJ2-5; TRBD1 is a possible D gene (5 bases). The CDR3 extends over 14 amino acids. From germline, CDR1 is SGDLS and CDR2 YYNGEE. Trimming left V 2 bases short and J 1 base short, with 9 bases between. The CDR3 sequence is CASSVTGSQETQYF. As DNA, the CDR3 is TGTGCCAGCAGCGTTACAGGTTCCCAAGAGACCCAGTACTTC.

The rearrangement uses TRBV10-1 and TRBJ1-5; 7 bases fit TRBD1. The germline CDR1 and CDR2 sequences are WNHNN and SYGVQD (reference sequence). The CDR3 loop spans 13 amino acids. V lost 3 bases and J lost 4; bases outside the gene matches: 0. Here the CDR3 DNA reads TGCGCCAGCAGTGACAGGGGGAATCAGCCCCAGCATTTT. Translated, it gives CASSDRGNQPQHF.

CDR3 nucleotides: TGTGCCAGCAGTCTCGGGGGGATTGTAGAGACCCAGTACTTC. Protein: CASSLGGIVETQYF. J is TRBJ2-5 and V is TRBV6-2 or TRBV6-3; 7 nucleotides line up with TRBD2. The V gene's germline CDR1 is MNHEY and CDR2 SVGEGT. The CDR3 has 14 residues. V was clipped by 5 bases and J by 4 bases; unmatched bases: 7.

The rearrangement uses TRBV9 and TRBJ1-2, with 9 bases aligning to TRBD1. Germline CDR1 SGDLS, CDR2 YYNGEE. Trimming removed 3 bases from V and 3 bases from J; junction bases left unmatched: 6. The CDR3 consists of 15 residues. Here the CDR3 reads CASSAPGQGYYGYTF. CDR3 bases: TGTGCCAGCAGCGCCCCGGGACAGGGTTACTATGGCTACACCTTC.

The rearrangement joins TRBV19 to TRBJ2-7; TRBD1 might be the D (6 bases). CDR3 size: 14 residues. V lost 3 bases, J lost 2 bases, and 11 bases lay in between. Germline V lookup: CDR1 LNHDA, CDR2 SQIVND (reference sequence). The CDR3 is CASSMEHRAYEQYF. As DNA, the CDR3 is TGTGCCAGTAGTATGGAACACAGGGCCTACGAGCAGTACTTC. Filled out from reference TRBV19 and TRBJ2-7, the complete variable domain reads DGGITQSPKYLFRKEGQNVTLSCEQNLNHDAMYWYRQDPGQGLRLIYYSQIVNDFQKGDIAEGYSVSREKKESFPLTVTSAQKNPTAFYLCASSMEHRAYEQYFGPGTRLTVT.

The DNA for the CDR3 is TGCGCCAGGGGCTCCAGGCTAGCGGGAGATCAAGATACGCAGTATTTT. Protein sequence: CARGSRLAGDQDTQYF. The chain joins TRBV5-1 to TRBJ2-3; 10 positions agree with TRBD2. V shed 8 bases and J 5 bases; nucleotides not matched to a gene: 14. CDR3 size: 16 residues. Per the germline V gene, CDR1 is SGHRS and CDR2 is YFSETQ.

This clonotype has only a few counts. The V call is TRBV6-4, the J call TRBJ2-2; TRBD2 agrees at 8 bases. The length of the CDR3 is 14 residues. From germline, CDR1 is MRHNA and CDR2 SNTAGT. V gave up 7 bases and J gave up 0 bases; unmatched junction bases: 1. In nucleotides, the CDR3 is TGTGCCAGCAAAGCGGGGGCGAACACCGGGGAGCTGTTTTTT. This sequence encodes CASKAGANTGELFF.

The chain employs TRBV7-2 and TRBJ2-3; D is unclear. The CDR3 runs to 21 residues. The germline V gene has CDR1 SGHTA and CDR2 FQGNSA. Trimming shortened V by 5 bases and J by 0 bases, and 30 bases separated the two germline ends. CDR3 nucleotide sequence: TGTGCCAGCAGCATCCCCCAGTATCGCCGGATCACAGTGACTAGCACAGATACGCAGTATTTT. It codes for CASSIPQYRRITVTSTDTQYF.

Only a few counts were recorded for this clonotype. In DNA, the CDR3 is TGTGCCAGCAGCCCACAGGTTTTGAACACTGAAGCTTTCTTT. Its translation: CASSPQVLNTEAFF. The chain combines TRBV7-9 with TRBJ1-1, with a tentative D call TRBD1 (5 bases). From germline, CDR1 is SEHNR and CDR2 FQNEAQ (reference sequence). V lost 5 bases to trimming and J lost 0 bases, with 10 bases between them. CDR3 size: 14 residues.

This chain links TRBV3-1 with TRBJ2-4; no clear D. Trimming removed 0 bases at V and 2 bases at J, with 11 bases between. The CDR3 sequence is 16 residues long. Germline loops: CDR1 LGHDT, CDR2 YNNKEL (reference sequence). Here the CDR3 DNA reads TGTGCCAGCAGCCAAGAGGGCGCCGGGTCCAAAAACATTCAGTACTTC. As protein: CASSQEGAGSKNIQYF.

This clonotype was seen a handful of times. V and J are TRBV12-3 or TRBV12-4 and TRBJ1-6, with a possible D match to TRBD1 (6 bases). This CDR3 region has 13 residues. The ends were cut back, 11 bases at V and 6 bases at J, with 14 bases in the middle. CDR3 loop: CAAGEAPNSPLHF. The CDR3 coding sequence is TGTGCCGCAGGGGAGGCCCCTAATTCACCCCTCCACTTT.

This clonotype was observed a handful of times. The chain combines TRBV21-1 with TRBJ2-2. TRBV21-1 is classified as a pseudogene. The CDR3 loop spans 13 amino acids. The CDR3 bases are TGTGCCAGCAGCAAATCGGGAACCGGGGAGCTGTTTTTT. This translates into CASSKSGTGELFF.

Ten or more counts support this clonotype. This chain connects TRBV5-1 to TRBJ1-1; 7 bases are shared with TRBD1. The V gene's germline CDR1 is SGHRS and CDR2 YFSETQ. Trimming at V came to 4 bases and at J to 6 bases, leaving 12 bases not matched to a gene. The CDR3 spans 15 residues. The CDR3, as DNA: TGCGCCAGCAGCCACCCGGGCAGGGGGTGGGCTGAAGCTTTCTTT. Translation gives CASSHPGRGWAEAFF.

The chain joins TRBV7-9 to TRBJ1-5; D ambiguous. From germline, CDR1 is SEHNR and CDR2 FQNEAQ (reference sequence). Deletions cut 4 bases from V and 5 bases from J, with 6 bases between. CDR3 length: 12 amino acids. In DNA form, the CDR3 reads TGTGCCAGCAGCTCGCCCTATCAGCCCCAGCATTTT. Translating gives CASSSPYQPQHF.

This chain connects TRBV20-1 to TRBJ2-1; possible D gene TRBD2, 6 bases. Germline CDR1 reads DFQATT; CDR2 reads SNEGSKA (reference sequence). This CDR3 comprises 13 residues. V lost 5 bases and J 3 bases, leaving 11 bases between the germline ends. CDR3 nucleotides: TGCAGTGCTTCTCGGACTAACTACAATGAGCAGTTCTTC. Encoded protein: CSASRTNYNEQFF.

The V and J genes are TRBV29-1 and TRBJ2-2; the match to TRBD1 covers 9 bases. The CDR3 has 14 amino acids. Losses at the gene ends were 6 bases for V and 5 bases for J; bases not matched to a gene: 7. CDR1 and CDR2 from the germline V gene are SQVTM and ANQGSEA. The CDR3 region has the DNA TGCAGCGTCGCAGGGGACAGGGTTACCGGGGAGCTGTTTTTT. This gives the protein CSVAGDRVTGELFF.

V gene TRBV15 combines with J gene TRBJ2-2; tentative D call: TRBD1 (6 bases). The CDR3 loop spans 16 amino acids. The ends were cut back, 1 base at V and 0 bases at J, with 9 bases in the middle. From germline, CDR1 is LNHNV and CDR2 YYDKDF (reference sequence). CDR3 bases: TGTGCCACCAGCAGAGGTACAGGGTCGAACACCGGGGAGCTGTTTTTT. This encodes CATSRGTGSNTGELFF.

This clonotype was seen a handful of times. The chain uses TRBV24-1 and TRBJ1-1; 7 bases are a match to TRBD1. This CDR3 contains 15 residues. J lost 6 bases, V lost 4 bases, and 10 bases had no gene match. The V gene's germline CDR1 is KGHDR and CDR2 SFDVKD. The CDR3 reads CATSDSRGQGAEAFF. CDR3 DNA sequence: TGTGCCACCAGTGACTCGCGGGGCCAGGGGGCTGAAGCTTTCTTT.

A few counts support this clonotype. This sequence joins TRBV27 and TRBJ2-7, with a possible D match to TRBD2 (6 bases). V lost 6 bases and J lost 5, with 14 bases in between. The V gene's germline CDR1 is MNHEY and CDR2 SMNVEV (reference sequence). This CDR3 has 13 amino acids. The DNA for the CDR3 is TGTGCCAGCAGCACCCCGGGGGTCCACGAGCAGTACTTC. Translating it yields CASSTPGVHEQYF.

Only a few counts were recorded for this clonotype. The chain recombines TRBV14 with TRBJ1-2; the D is unclear. Germline V lookup: CDR1 SGHDN, CDR2 FVKESK. V was cut by 0 bases and J by 4 bases, with 15 bases left in between. The CDR3 contains 16 residues. CDR3 bases: TGTGCCAGCAGCCAAGATCCGGAAAAAACAGTCTATGGCTACACCTTC. Residues: CASSQDPEKTVYGYTF. Full variable domain (outside the CDR3, taken from reference TRBV14 and TRBJ1-2): EAGVTQFPSHSVIEKGQTVTLRCDPISGHDNLYWYRRVMGKEIKFLLHFVKESKQDESGMPNNRFLAERTGGTYSTLKVQPAELEDSGVYFCASSQDPEKTVYGYTFGSGTRLTVV.